This is a list of T cell receptor beta chains from one sample in a study of spatial heterogeneity in lung cancer. TCRdb passed the 5' RACE reads through MiXCR, listing each CDR3 protein once. This sample carries over 4,000 distinct CDR3 sequences, 9.8% of them seen once, and the ten largest clones take 46%. The material was PBMCs, obtained at surgery. The receptor set was obtained from a male donor with early-stage non-small cell lung cancer. Both conserved end residues are part of each CDR3. D genes are given only for firm matches. Clone sizes are shown as once, few or many counts, or a class when the clone is expanded.

TRBD2	TRBJ2-1	medium-sized	TRBV28	17	TGTGCCAGCAGCCCCCCCAGTCTAGCGGGGGACCACAATGAGCAGTTCTTC	CASSPPSLAGDHNEQFF
.	TRBJ1-5	many	TRBV4-1	15	TGCGCCAGCAGCCGTACAGTGATTAGCAATCAGCCCCAGCATTTT	CASSRTVISNQPQHF
.	TRBJ2-3	many	TRBV10-1	13	TGCGCCAGCAAGGGGCCCAACACAGATACGCAGTATTTT	CASKGPNTDTQYF
TRBD2	TRBJ2-2	few	TRBV5-6	16	TGTGCCAGCAGCTTGCCAGCGGGGGGCAACACCGGGGAGCTGTTTTTT	CASSLPAGGNTGELFF
.	TRBJ2-1	many	TRBV5-1	12	TGCGCCAGCAGCTTGTGGGGGTATGAGCAGTTCTTC	CASSLWGYEQFF
.	TRBJ2-2	medium-sized	TRBV7-9	16	TGTGCCAGCAGCTTAGCACAGGCCTCGAACACCGGGGAGCTGTTTTTT	CASSLAQASNTGELFF
TRBD2	TRBJ2-5	many	TRBV3-1	18	TGTGCCAGCAGCCAAGTGACGGGGGGAAGGGCCGTTGGGGAGACCCAGTACTTC	CASSQVTGGRAVGETQYF
TRBD2	TRBJ2-7	many	TRBV11-2	18	TGTGCCAGCAGCCCCCGTAACAGCGGGGGGCTAGGGGCCTACGAGCAGTACTTC	CASSPRNSGGLGAYEQYF
.	TRBJ1-2	many	TRBV7-8	16	TGTGCCAGCAGCCCGTTGCGCCTCACGACACTCTATGGCTACACCTTC	CASSPLRLTTLYGYTF
TRBD2	TRBJ2-1	few	TRBV7-6	15	TGTGCCAGCAGCTTAGAGGGCGGGGGGGCCCTAGAGCAGTTCTTC	CASSLEGGGALEQFF